One and the same sample provided the 17 T cell receptor beta chains below, sequenced in a study of regulatory T cells in long-lasting Graves disease. Sample time point: newly diagnosed GD, antithyroid drugs for less than 3 months. PBMC RNA was the source of the TCR library. iRepertoire HTBI primers and Arm-PCR of CDR3 regions built TCR beta libraries. MiXCR, applied by TCRdb to the multiplex PCR reads, yields one record per CDR3 protein. The sample comprises 320,000 or so distinct CDR3 sequences, about a sixth of which are singletons, and about 39% rests with the top ten. The sample was peripheral blood mononuclear cells (PBMCs), taken at new diagnosis, from a patient treated with antithyroid drugs. The receptors here all came from a female donor with Graves disease.

This clonotype occurred many times. CDR3 bases: TGTGCCAGCAGGCGACAGGGGGACAGCTATGGCTACACCTTC. Its translation: CASRRQGDSYGYTF. This sequence joins TRBV27 and TRBJ1-2; 9 bases line up with TRBD1. Germline lookup yields CDR1 MNHEY and CDR2 SMNVEV (reference sequence). With 6 bases clipped from V and 4 bases from J, the junction kept 6 bases outside the gene matches. The CDR3 has 14 amino acids.

In this sample, this clonotype turned up many times. The J gene is TRBJ1-2, the V gene TRBV30; D is undetermined. V was shortened by 8 bases and J by 13 bases, with 17 bases between the two germline ends. The CDR3 covers 10 residues. CDR1 and CDR2 (germline): GTSNPN, SVGIG (reference sequence). The CDR3 reads CALSNWLFTF. The CDR3 DNA follows: TGTGCCCTATCTAACTGGCTATTCACCTTC.

This clonotype has ten or more counts. The chain links TRBV19 to TRBJ1-1; the D is unclear. V lost 1 base and J lost 8, with 8 bases in between. Per germline, CDR1 LNHDA and CDR2 SQIVND (reference sequence). CDR3 length equals 12 residues. The CDR3 DNA follows: TGTGCCAGTAGTATAGTCCCGGGCGAAGCTTTCTTT. It encodes CASSIVPGEAFF.

As regards this clonotype: Since a much larger clone is just one base distant, this may be a read error. The rearrangement joins TRBV27 to TRBJ2-5, with D perhaps matching TRBD1 or TRBD2 (5 bases each). The J call could be wrong; TRBJ2-7 is a better fit for the DNA end. There are 15 residues in the CDR3. Germline loops: CDR1 MNHEY, CDR2 SMNVEV (reference sequence). CDR3 sequence: CASRENRDEFYEQYF. CDR3 DNA sequence: TGTGCCAGCAGAGAGAACCGGGACGAGTTTTACGAGCAGTACTTC.

This clonotype was recorded many times. The rearrangement links TRBV29-1 to TRBJ2-2; D call uncertain. The CDR3 runs 12 residues. The germline V gene has CDR1 SQVTM and CDR2 ANQGSEA. Trimming shortened V by 4 bases and J by 1 base, and 4 bases separated the two germline ends. DNA for the CDR3: TGCAGCGTTGGCCAGAACACCGGGGAGCTGTTTTTT. Its translation is CSVGQNTGELFF.

This clonotype has a count of ten or more. This rearrangement joins TRBV12-3 or TRBV12-4 to TRBJ2-2, with 10 nucleotides matching TRBD1. This CDR3 contains 16 residues. V dropped 6 bases and J dropped 5; count of bases not matched to a gene: 9. CDR3 in amino acids: CASSLRQGAGTGELFF. Here the CDR3 DNA reads TGTGCCAGCAGCCTAAGACAGGGGGCTGGAACCGGGGAGCTGTTTTTT.

For this clonotype: Since a much larger clone is just one base distant, this may be a read error. This sequence joins TRBV7-9 and TRBJ2-7; perhaps TRBD2 as D (6 bases). This CDR3 contains 14 residues. Per germline, CDR1 SEHNR and CDR2 FQNEAQ (reference sequence). The germline V and J ends were trimmed by 2 bases and 3 bases, with 11 bases remaining between them. In DNA form, the CDR3 reads TGTGCCAGCAGCTTACCTAGCGCACACTACGAGCAGTACTTC. Residues: CASSLPSAHYEQYF.

J is TRBJ2-3 and V is TRBV20-1, with 12 bases lining up with TRBD2. This CDR3 contains 15 residues. Germline values: CDR1 DFQATT, CDR2 SNEGSKA (reference sequence). The ends lost 2 bases at V and 6 bases at J; junction bases unmatched: 6. For the CDR3, the DNA is TGCAGTGCTAGACCTCTAGCGGGAGGGTGGGATACGCAGTATTTT. It translates to CSARPLAGGWDTQYF.

As for this clonotype: A much larger clone is a single base away; this may be a read error. The V and J genes are TRBV2 and TRBJ2-1; TRBD2 matches at 10 bases. The CDR3 is 15 amino acids. V lost 7 bases and J lost 10; bases outside the gene matches: 13. Per the germline V gene, CDR1 is SNHLY and CDR2 is FYNNEI. The chain's CDR3 is CASNSPSGSTHEQFF. CDR3 DNA: TGTGCCAGCAATTCCCCTAGCGGGAGTACCCACGAGCAGTTCTTC.

This clonotype came up many times. The chain recombines TRBV12-3 or TRBV12-4 with TRBJ1-2; the D gene is possibly TRBD1 (5 bases). The CDR3 has 14 residues. V was pared by 2 bases and J by 4 bases, with 11 bases between. The CDR3 bases are TGTGCCAGCAGTTTACAGGGTGCCGCCTATGGCTACACCTTC. This gives the protein CASSLQGAAYGYTF.

The chain uses TRBV20-1 and TRBJ2-1, with 13 bases that match TRBD2. Germline V gene sequence: CDR1 DFQATT, CDR2 SNEGSKA (reference sequence). The CDR3 contains 14 residues. The trim removed 3 bases at V and 10 bases at J, leaving 6 bases unmatched. The DNA for the CDR3 is TGCAGTGCTAGGGGACTAGCGGGGTCCTACGAGCAGTTCTTC. Amino acids: CSARGLAGSYEQFF.

This clonotype was seen repeatedly, ten times or more. The V call is TRBV12-3 or TRBV12-4, the J call TRBJ2-7; D might be TRBD1 or TRBD2, each matching 5 bases. V was pared by 6 bases and J by 5 bases, with 14 bases between. This CDR3 is built from 13 residues. The CDR3 region has the DNA TGTGCCAGCAGCATGAGGGGCTTCGACGAGCAGTACTTC. Protein product: CASSMRGFDEQYF.

This clonotype was recorded many times. The V and J genes are TRBV12-3 or TRBV12-4 and TRBJ2-1; 9 bases agree with TRBD1. The CDR3 has 16 residues. Trimming cost V 5 bases and J 2 bases; bases outside gene matches: 7. DNA for the CDR3: TGTGCCAGCAGTCCCTACGGACAGGGGCCCTACAATGAGCAGTTCTTC. It codes for CASSPYGQGPYNEQFF.

The chain links TRBV6-2 or TRBV6-3 to TRBJ2-3; no firm D call. Trimming left V 7 bases short and J 0 bases short, with 11 bases between. The CDR3 has 14 amino acids. Germline V gene data show CDR1 as MNHEY and CDR2 as SVGEGT. The CDR3 reads CASKVTVSTDTQYF. The DNA of the CDR3 is TGTGCCAGCAAGGTCACCGTAAGCACAGATACGCAGTATTTT.

This clonotype was seen only a few times. This chain connects TRBV5-1 to TRBJ2-1; 14 nucleotides align to TRBD2. The CDR3 length is 17 residues. CDR1 SGHRS and CDR2 YFSETQ come from the germline V gene. The J segment lost 5 bases and the V segment lost 4 bases, leaving 8 bases of the junction unmatched. The CDR3 nucleotides read TGCGCCAGCAGCCCGGGACTAGCGGGAGATAGAAACAATGAGCAGTTCTTC. Translating gives CASSPGLAGDRNNEQFF. Filled out from reference TRBV5-1 and TRBJ2-1, the complete variable domain reads KAGVTQTPRYLIKTRGQQVTLSCSPISGHRSVSWYQQTPGQGLQFLFEYFSETQRNKGNFPGRFSGRQFSNSRSEMNVSTLELGDSALYLCASSPGLAGDRNNEQFFGPGTRLTVL.

This sequence joins TRBV6-1 and TRBJ2-7; D gene uncertain. Germline loops: CDR1 MNHNS, CDR2 SASEGT. This CDR3 spans 12 amino acids. Deletions cut 5 bases from V and 5 bases from J, with 10 bases between. CDR3 sequence (DNA): TGTGCCAGCAGTCCCACAAGAAACGAGCAGTACTTC. This gives the protein CASSPTRNEQYF.

In its sample, this clonotype was seen many times. CDR3 region: CASSYRTQGEQFF. The CDR3 DNA sequence: TGTGCCAGCAGCTATCGGACTCAGGGTGAGCAGTTCTTC. The chain uses TRBV7-9 and TRBJ2-1, with D perhaps TRBD1 or TRBD2 (5 bases each). The V end lost 4 bases, the J end lost 9 bases, and 13 bases lay between the germline ends. Per germline, CDR1 SEHNR and CDR2 FQNEAQ (reference sequence). The CDR3 sequence is 13 residues long.